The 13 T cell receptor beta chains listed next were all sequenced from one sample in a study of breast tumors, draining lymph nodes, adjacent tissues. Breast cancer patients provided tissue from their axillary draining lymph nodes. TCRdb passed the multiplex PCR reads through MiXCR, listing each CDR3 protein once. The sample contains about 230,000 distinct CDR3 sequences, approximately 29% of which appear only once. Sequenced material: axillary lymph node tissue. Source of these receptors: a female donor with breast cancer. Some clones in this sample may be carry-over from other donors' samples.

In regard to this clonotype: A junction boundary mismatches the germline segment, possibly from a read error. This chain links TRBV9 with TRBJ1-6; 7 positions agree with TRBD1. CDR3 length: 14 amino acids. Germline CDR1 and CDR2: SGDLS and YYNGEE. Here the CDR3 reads CASGVGQVNSPLPF. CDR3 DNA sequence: TGTGCCAGCGGCGTAGGACAGGTTAATTCACCCCTCCCCTTT.

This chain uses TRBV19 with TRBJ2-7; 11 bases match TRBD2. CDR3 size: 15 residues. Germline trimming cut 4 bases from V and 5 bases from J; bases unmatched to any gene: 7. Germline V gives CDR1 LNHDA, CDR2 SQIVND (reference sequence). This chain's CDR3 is CASSTGLAGGNEQYF. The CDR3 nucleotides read TGTGCCAGTAGTACAGGACTAGCGGGTGGCAACGAGCAGTACTTC.

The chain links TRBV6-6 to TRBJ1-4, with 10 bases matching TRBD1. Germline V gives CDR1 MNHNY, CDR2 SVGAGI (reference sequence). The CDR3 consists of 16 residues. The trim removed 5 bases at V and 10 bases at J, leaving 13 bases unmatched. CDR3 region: CASSTPRQGAIVKLFF. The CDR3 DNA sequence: TGTGCCAGCAGTACCCCCAGACAGGGGGCTATCGTAAAACTGTTTTTT.

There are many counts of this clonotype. This chain's CDR3 is CACSFGGPYEQYF. Written as DNA, the CDR3 is TGTGCCTGTTCCTTCGGGGGGCCCTACGAGCAGTACTTC. The gene calls are TRBV30 and TRBJ2-7; tentative D call: TRBD2 (7 bases). Trimming removed 6 bases at V and 2 bases at J, with 14 bases between. The germline V gene has CDR1 GTSNPN and CDR2 SVGIG (reference sequence). The CDR3 consists of 13 residues.

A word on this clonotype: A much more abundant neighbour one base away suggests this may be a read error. CDR3 sequence: CSARGQDRAPNYGYTF. The CDR3 nucleotides read TGCAGTGCTAGAGGACAAGACAGGGCTCCTAACTATGGCTACACCTTC. The gene calls are TRBV20-1 and TRBJ1-2; TRBD1 agrees at 7 bases. CDR3 size: 16 residues. J lost 0 bases, V lost 1 base, and 8 bases had no gene match. Germline CDR1 reads DFQATT; CDR2 reads SNEGSKA (reference sequence).

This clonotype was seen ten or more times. The CDR3: CASSRREAPNEKLFF. The CDR3 coding sequence is TGCGCCAGCAGCCGCCGGGAGGCCCCTAATGAAAAACTGTTTTTT. The chain carries TRBV4-1 and TRBJ1-4; D remains unclear. Trimming took 4 bases from V and 3 from J, leaving 12 bases between them. CDR1 is MGHRA and CDR2 is YSYEKL in the germline V gene. The CDR3 contains 15 residues.

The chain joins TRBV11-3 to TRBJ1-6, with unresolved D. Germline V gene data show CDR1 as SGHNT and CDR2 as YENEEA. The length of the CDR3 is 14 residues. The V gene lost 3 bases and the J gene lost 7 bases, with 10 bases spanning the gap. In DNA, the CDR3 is TGTGCCAGCAGCTTGGACTCGGGGAATTCACCCCTCCACTTT. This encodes CASSLDSGNSPLHF. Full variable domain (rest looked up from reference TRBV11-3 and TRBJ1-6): EAGVVQSPRYKIIEKKQPVAFWCNPISGHNTLYWYLQNLGQGPELLIRYENEEAVDDSQLPKDRFSAERLKGVDSTLKIQPAELGDSAVYLCASSLDSGNSPLHFGNGTRLTVT.

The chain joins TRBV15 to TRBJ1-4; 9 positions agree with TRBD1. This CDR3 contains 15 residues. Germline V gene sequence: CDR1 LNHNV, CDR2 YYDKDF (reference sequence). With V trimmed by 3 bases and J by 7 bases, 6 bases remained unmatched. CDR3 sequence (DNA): TGTGCCACCAGCAGGCAGGACAGGGGTTCTGAAAAACTGTTTTTT. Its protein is CATSRQDRGSEKLFF. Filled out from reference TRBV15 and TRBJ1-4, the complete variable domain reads DAMVIQNPRYQVTQFGKPVTLSCSQTLNHNVMYWYQQKSSQAPKLLFHYYDKDFNNEADTPDNFQSRRPNTSFCFLDIRSPGLGDTAMYLCATSRQDRGSEKLFFGSGTQLSVL.

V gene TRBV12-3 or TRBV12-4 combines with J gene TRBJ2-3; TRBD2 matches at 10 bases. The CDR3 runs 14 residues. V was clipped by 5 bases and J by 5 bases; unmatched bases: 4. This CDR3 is CASSLGLAEDTQYF. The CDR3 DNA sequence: TGTGCCAGCAGTCTTGGACTAGCGGAAGATACGCAGTATTTT.

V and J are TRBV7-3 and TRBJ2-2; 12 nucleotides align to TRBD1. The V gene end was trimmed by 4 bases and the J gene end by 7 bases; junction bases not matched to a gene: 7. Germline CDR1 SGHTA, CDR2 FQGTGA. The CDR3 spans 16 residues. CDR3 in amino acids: CASSSSGTGGFGELFF. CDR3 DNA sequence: TGTGCCAGCAGCTCCTCCGGGACAGGGGGCTTCGGGGAGCTGTTTTTT.

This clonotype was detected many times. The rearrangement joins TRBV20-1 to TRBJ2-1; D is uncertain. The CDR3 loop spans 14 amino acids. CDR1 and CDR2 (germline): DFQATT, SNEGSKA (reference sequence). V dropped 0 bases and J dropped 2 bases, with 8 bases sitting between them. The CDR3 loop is CSAREGFTYNEQFF. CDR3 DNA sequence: TGCAGTGCTAGAGAAGGATTTACCTACAATGAGCAGTTCTTC.

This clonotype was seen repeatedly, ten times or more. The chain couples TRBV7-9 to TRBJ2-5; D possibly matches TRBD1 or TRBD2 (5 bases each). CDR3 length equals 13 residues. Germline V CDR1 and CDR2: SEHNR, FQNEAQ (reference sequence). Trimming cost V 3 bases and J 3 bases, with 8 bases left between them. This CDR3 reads CASSFGGEETQYF. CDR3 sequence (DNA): TGTGCCAGCAGCTTTGGGGGAGAAGAGACCCAGTACTTC. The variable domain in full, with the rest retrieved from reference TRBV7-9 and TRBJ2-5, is DTGVSQNPRHKITKRGQNVTFRCDPISEHNRLYWYRQTLGQGPEFLTYFQNEAQLEKSRLLSDRFSAERPKGSFSTLEIQRTEQGDSAMYLCASSFGGEETQYFGPGTRLLVL.

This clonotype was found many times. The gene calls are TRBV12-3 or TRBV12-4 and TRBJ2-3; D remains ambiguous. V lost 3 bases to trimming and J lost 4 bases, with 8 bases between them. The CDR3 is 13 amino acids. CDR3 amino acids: CASSFLGPDTQYF. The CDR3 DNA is TGTGCCAGCAGTTTTCTGGGTCCAGATACGCAGTATTTT.